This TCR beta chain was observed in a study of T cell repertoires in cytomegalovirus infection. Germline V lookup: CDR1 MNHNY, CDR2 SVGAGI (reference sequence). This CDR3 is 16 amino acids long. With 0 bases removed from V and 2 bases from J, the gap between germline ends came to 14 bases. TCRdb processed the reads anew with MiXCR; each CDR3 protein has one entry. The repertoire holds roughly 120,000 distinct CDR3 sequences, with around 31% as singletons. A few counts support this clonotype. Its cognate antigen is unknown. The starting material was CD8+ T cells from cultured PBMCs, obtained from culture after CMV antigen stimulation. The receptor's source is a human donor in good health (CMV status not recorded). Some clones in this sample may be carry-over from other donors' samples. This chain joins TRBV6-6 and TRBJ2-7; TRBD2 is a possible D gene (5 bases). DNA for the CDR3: TGTGCCAGCAGTTACTCGATGCTGGAGGTAGCCTACGAGCAGTACTTC. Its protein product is CASSYSMLEVAYEQYF.